Presented here are 2 T cell receptor beta chains from one specimen sequenced in a study of blood T cell repertoires in COVID-19. Sequencing was performed with immunoSEQ multiplex PCR; in TCRdb, only in-frame clones are kept and a portion is missing. Here the sample spans a few hundred thousand clones, about 88% being singletons. Sample: PBMCs or T cells enriched from blood (not recorded which). The receptors come from a young woman who had recovered from COVID-19.

This clone was seen once. The J gene is TRBJ2-1, the V gene TRBV6-2 or TRBV6-3; TRBD1 matches 10 bases. Germline CDR1 reads MNHEY; CDR2 reads SVGEGT. Trimming at V came to 6 bases and at J to 5 bases, leaving 13 bases not matched to a gene. The CDR3 has 17 residues. CDR3 sequence (DNA): TGTGCCAGCAGCCCCCGGGAGGGACAGGGGTATCACAATGAGCAGTTCTTC. It translates to CASSPREGQGYHNEQFF.

The rearrangement uses TRBV5-1 and TRBJ1-1; possible D gene TRBD1, 6 bases. The CDR3 spans 13 residues. Germline V gene sequence: CDR1 SGHRS, CDR2 YFSETQ. With 1 base removed from V and 4 bases from J, the gap between germline ends came to 8 bases. The CDR3 region is CASSLIGGTEAFF. Written as DNA, the CDR3 is TGCGCCAGCAGCTTGATAGGGGGCACTGAAGCTTTCTTT. Full variable domain (outside the CDR3, taken from reference TRBV5-1 and TRBJ1-1): KAGVTQTPRYLIKTRGQQVTLSCSPISGHRSVSWYQQTPGQGLQFLFEYFSETQRNKGNFPGRFSGRQFSNSRSEMNVSTLELGDSALYLCASSLIGGTEAFFGQGTRLTVV.